This T cell receptor beta chain derives from a study of blood T cell repertoires in COVID-19. In the study overall: T cells, B-cell-depleted T cells, or PBMCs supplied cDNA or gDNA.

Note on this clone: The junction shows a germline mismatch at one end, possibly a read error.

CDR1 is LNHDA and CDR2 is SQIVND in the germline V gene (reference sequence). The CDR3 length is 11 residues. Per the original methods: Cell counts per sample came from amplifying reference gene primers. Measured with immunoSEQ multiplex PCR; TCRdb has only the in-frame clones, and not every one. V and J calls plus clone size are reproduced from that table; the DNA served to infer D and trimming. The table has around 99,000 clones, about three quarters seen once. Sequences were obtained from peripheral blood. The TCR was taken from a man in his 70s with acute or convalescent COVID-19. This chain uses TRBV19 with TRBJ1-1; no firm D call. The CDR3 DNA follows: TGTGCCAGCTCCCAGTACACGGAAGCTTTCTTT. Residues: CASSQYTEAFF.